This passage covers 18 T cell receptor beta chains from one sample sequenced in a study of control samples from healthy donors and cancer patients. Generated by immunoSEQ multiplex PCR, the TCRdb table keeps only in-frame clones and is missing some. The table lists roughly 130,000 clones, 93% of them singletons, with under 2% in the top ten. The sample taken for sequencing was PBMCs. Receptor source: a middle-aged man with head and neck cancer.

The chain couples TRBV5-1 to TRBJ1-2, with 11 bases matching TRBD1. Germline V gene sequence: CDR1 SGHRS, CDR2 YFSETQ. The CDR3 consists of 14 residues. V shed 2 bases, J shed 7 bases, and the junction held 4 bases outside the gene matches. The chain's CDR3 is CASSFGQGASGYTF. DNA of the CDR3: TGCGCCAGCAGCTTTGGACAGGGGGCGAGTGGCTACACCTTC.

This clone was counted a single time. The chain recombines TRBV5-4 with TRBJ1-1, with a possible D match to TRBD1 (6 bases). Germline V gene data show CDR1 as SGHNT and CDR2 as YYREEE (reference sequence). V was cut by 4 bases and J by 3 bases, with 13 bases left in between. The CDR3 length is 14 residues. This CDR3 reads CASSLMGADTEAFF. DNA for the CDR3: TGTGCCAGCAGCCTAATGGGGGCGGACACTGAAGCTTTCTTT. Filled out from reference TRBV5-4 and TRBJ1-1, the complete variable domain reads ETGVTQSPTHLIKTRGQQVTLRCSSQSGHNTVSWYQQALGQGPQFIFQYYREEENGRGNFPPRFSGLQFPNYSSELNVNALELDDSALYLCASSLMGADTEAFFGQGTRLTVV.

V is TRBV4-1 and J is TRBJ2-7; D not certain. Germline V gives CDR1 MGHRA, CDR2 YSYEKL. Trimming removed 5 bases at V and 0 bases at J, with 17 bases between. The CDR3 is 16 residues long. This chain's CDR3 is CASSSRPVRHSYEQYF. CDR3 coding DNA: TGCGCCAGCAGCTCACGTCCCGTGAGGCACTCCTACGAGCAGTACTTC.

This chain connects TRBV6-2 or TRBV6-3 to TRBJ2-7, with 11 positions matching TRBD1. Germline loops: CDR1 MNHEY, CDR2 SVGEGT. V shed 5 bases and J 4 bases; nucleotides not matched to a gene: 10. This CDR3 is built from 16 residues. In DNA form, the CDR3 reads TGTGCCAGCAGTGGCCGGGACAGGGGGAAGAGTTACGAGCAGTACTTC. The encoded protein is CASSGRDRGKSYEQYF.

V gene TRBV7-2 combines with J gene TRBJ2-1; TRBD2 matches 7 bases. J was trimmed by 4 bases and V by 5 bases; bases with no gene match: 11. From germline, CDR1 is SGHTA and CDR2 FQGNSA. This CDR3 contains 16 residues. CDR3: CASSPKAGGGYNEQFF. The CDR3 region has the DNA TGTGCCAGCAGCCCTAAGGCGGGCGGGGGATACAATGAGCAGTTCTTC.

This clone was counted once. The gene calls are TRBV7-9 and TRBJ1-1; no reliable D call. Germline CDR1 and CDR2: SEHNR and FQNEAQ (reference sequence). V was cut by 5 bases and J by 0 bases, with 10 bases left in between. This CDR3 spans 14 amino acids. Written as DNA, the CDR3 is TGTGCCAGCAGCCCCGGACCGATGAACACTGAAGCTTTCTTT. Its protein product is CASSPGPMNTEAFF. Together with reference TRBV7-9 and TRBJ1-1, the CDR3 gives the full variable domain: DTGVSQNPRHKITKRGQNVTFRCDPISEHNRLYWYRQTLGQGPEFLTYFQNEAQLEKSRLLSDRFSAERPKGSFSTLEIQRTEQGDSAMYLCASSPGPMNTEAFFGQGTRLTVV.

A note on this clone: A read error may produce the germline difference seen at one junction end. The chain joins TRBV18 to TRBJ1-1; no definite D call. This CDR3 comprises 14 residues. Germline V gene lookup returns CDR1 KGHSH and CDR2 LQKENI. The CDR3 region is CASSPTIGNAEAFF. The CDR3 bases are TGTGCCAGCTCGCCGACTATAGGGAACGCTGAAGCTTTCTTT. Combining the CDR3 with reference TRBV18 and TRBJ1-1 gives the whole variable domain NAGVMQNPRHLVRRRGQEARLRCSPMKGHSHVYWYRQLPEEGLKFMVYLQKENIIDESGMPKERFSAEFPKEGPSILRIQQVVRGDSAAYFCASSPTIGNAEAFFGQGTRLTVV.

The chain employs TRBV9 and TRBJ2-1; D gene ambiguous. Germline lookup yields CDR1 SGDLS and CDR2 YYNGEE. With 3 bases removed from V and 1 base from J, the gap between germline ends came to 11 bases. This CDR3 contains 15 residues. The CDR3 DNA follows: TGTGCCAGCAGCGGGGCCCTCGAATCCTACAATGAGCAGTTCTTC. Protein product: CASSGALESYNEQFF.

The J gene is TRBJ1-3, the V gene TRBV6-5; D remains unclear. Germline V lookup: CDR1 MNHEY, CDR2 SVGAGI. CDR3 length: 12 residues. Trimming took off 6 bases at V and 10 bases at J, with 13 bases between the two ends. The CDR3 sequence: CASSGWGGTIYF. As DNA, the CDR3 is TGTGCCAGCAGCGGCTGGGGTGGAACCATATATTTT.

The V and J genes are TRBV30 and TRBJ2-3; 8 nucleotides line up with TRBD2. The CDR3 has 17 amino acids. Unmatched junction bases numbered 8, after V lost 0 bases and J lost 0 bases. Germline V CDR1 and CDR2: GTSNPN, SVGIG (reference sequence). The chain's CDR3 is CAWSVLSSGSSTDTQYF. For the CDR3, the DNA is TGTGCCTGGAGTGTACTCTCTAGCGGGTCTAGCACAGATACGCAGTATTTT.

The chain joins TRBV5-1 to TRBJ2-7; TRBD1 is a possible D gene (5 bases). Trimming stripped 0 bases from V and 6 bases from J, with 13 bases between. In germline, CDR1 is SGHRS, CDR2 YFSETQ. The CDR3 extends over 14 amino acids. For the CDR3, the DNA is TGCGCCAGCAGCTTGGGACAGTCCCCCGGCGAGCAGTACTTC. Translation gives CASSLGQSPGEQYF.

The CDR3 nucleotides are TGTGCCGCGAAAGGGGGGGATACGCAGTATTTT. Encoded protein: CAAKGGDTQYF. The chain is built from TRBV6-5 and TRBJ2-3; D might be TRBD1 or TRBD2, each matching 6 bases. CDR1 and CDR2 (germline): MNHEY, SVGAGI. The CDR3 covers 11 residues. Trimming pared 11 bases from V and 6 bases from J, leaving 12 bases between.

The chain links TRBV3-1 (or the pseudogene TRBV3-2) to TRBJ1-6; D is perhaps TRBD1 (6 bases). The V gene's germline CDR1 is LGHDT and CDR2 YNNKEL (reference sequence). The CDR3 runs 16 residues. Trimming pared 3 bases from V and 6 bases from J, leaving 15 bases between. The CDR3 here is CASSHLPGQLNSPLHF. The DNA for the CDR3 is TGTGCCAGCAGCCACCTTCCGGGACAACTTAATTCACCCCTCCACTTT.

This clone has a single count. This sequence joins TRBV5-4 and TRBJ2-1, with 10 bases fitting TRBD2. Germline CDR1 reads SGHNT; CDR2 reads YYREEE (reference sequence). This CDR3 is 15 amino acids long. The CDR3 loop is CATTPGASGGREQFF. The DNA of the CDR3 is TGTGCAACGACCCCCGGGGCTAGCGGGGGAAGAGAGCAGTTCTTC.

CDR3 DNA: TGTGCCAGCAGCTTAGCAGGAGTGAACACTGAAGCTTTCTTT. It specifies CASSLAGVNTEAFF. The V gene is TRBV13, the J gene TRBJ1-1; no firm D call. Germline V gene lookup returns CDR1 PRHDT and CDR2 FYEKMQ (reference sequence). Trimming pared 1 base from V and 0 bases from J, leaving 6 bases between. This CDR3 region has 14 residues.

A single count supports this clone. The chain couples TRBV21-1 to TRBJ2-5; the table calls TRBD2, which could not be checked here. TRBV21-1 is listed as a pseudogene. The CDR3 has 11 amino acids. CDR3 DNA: TGTGCCAGCAGCAAAGAACTCCCCCAGTACTTC. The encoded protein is CASSKELPQYF.

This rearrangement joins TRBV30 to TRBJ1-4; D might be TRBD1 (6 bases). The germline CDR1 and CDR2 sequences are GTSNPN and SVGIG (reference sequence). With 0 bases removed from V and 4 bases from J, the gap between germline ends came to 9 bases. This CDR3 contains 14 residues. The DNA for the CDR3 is TGTGCCTGGAGTGTCGGGGGCGGTAATGAAAAACTGTTTTTT. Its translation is CAWSVGGGNEKLFF.

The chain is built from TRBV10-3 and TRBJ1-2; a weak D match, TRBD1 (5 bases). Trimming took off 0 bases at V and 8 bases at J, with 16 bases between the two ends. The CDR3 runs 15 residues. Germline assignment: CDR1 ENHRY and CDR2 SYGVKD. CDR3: CAISESNAAGKGYTF. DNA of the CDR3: TGTGCCATCAGTGAGTCTAATGCGGCAGGGAAGGGCTACACCTTC.